The rows below give T cell receptor beta chains drawn from one sample of a study of blood T cell repertoires in COVID-19. Measured with immunoSEQ multiplex PCR; TCRdb has only the in-frame clones, and not every one. In the table there are about 80,000 clones, 65% to 90% of which are singletons. Sequenced sample: peripheral blood. Source of these receptors: a man in his fifties or sixties with COVID-19, enrolled during active disease. CDR3s include the opening cysteine and the closing phenylalanine or tryptophan. The order of the fields is V gene, J gene, clone size, CDR3 protein. Part of the rows lack a size; the others show once, few, many or a class for expanded clones.

v_call: TRBV19
j_call: TRBJ2-2
clone_size: NA
cdr3_aa: CASNLGVGRDTGELFF

v_call: TRBV5-1
j_call: TRBJ1-5
clone_size: NA
cdr3_aa: CARSLEGGGNQPQHF

v_call: TRBV27
j_call: TRBJ1-2
clone_size: once
cdr3_aa: CASRQTGVGGYTF

v_call: TRBV28
j_call: TRBJ1-6
clone_size: few
cdr3_aa: CASSLWGTGGTNSPLHF

v_call: TRBV9
j_call: TRBJ2-5
clone_size: NA
cdr3_aa: CASSVDGTGVRETQYF

v_call: TRBV28
j_call: TRBJ2-2
clone_size: NA
cdr3_aa: CASSTSGRANGELFF

v_call: TRBV4-2
j_call: TRBJ1-4
clone_size: once
cdr3_aa: CASSPGTLGEKLFF

v_call: TRBV18
j_call: TRBJ1-1
clone_size: NA
cdr3_aa: CASSAVAGDTEAFF

v_call: TRBV5-1
j_call: TRBJ1-4
clone_size: NA
cdr3_aa: CASSPGAEKLFF

v_call: TRBV6-2/TRBV6-3
j_call: TRBJ2-1
clone_size: NA
cdr3_aa: CASSQLEREAYYNEQFF

v_call: TRBV19
j_call: TRBJ2-5
clone_size: NA
cdr3_aa: CASSIGGRVASQETQYF

v_call: TRBV21-1
j_call: TRBJ2-1
clone_size: NA
cdr3_aa: CASSKNRDRGANNEQFF

v_call: TRBV18
j_call: TRBJ1-4
clone_size: NA
cdr3_aa: CASSPQAGYNEKLFF

v_call: TRBV5-4
j_call: TRBJ1-4
clone_size: NA
cdr3_aa: CASSGGGFGTNEKLFF

v_call: TRBV9
j_call: TRBJ2-2
clone_size: NA
cdr3_aa: CASSPTLSRAGTNTGELFF

v_call: TRBV7-7
j_call: TRBJ2-2
clone_size: NA
cdr3_aa: CASSQNPGELFF

v_call: TRBV4-3
j_call: TRBJ1-3
clone_size: NA
cdr3_aa: CASSHLYPAGSGNTIYF